These T cell receptor beta chains were read from a single sample in a study of shared T cell receptors in the human thymus. The method was immunoSEQ multiplex PCR; TCRdb's version includes in-frame clones alone and lacks a portion of them. In the table there are hundreds of thousands of clones, more than 70% of which are singletons. These records were also assigned to another study, of human thymus T cells.

The sample was thymocytes. These receptor sequences come from a boy under two years old with a congenital heart defect. Each CDR3 is given with its conserved first and last residue. Each record gives: clone size, J gene, V gene, D gene, CDR3 DNA, CDR3 protein. D genes are given only for firm matches. Clone size appears in some rows only: once, few, many, or a class for an expanded clone.

clone_size: NA; j_call: TRBJ2-2; v_call: TRBV7-3; d_call: TRBD1; cdr3_nt: TGTGCCAGCAGCTTAACGTCGCGACAGGGGGCCGGGGAGCTGTTTTTT; cdr3_aa: CASSLTSRQGAGELFF
clone_size: NA; j_call: TRBJ2-1; v_call: TRBV7-3; d_call: TRBD2; cdr3_nt: TGTGCCAGCAGCTTAGGCGGGGGGGAATCCTACAATGAGCAGTTCTTC; cdr3_aa: CASSLGGGESYNEQFF
clone_size: few; j_call: TRBJ1-4; v_call: TRBV7-9; d_call: NA; cdr3_nt: TGTGCCAGCAGCGGGGGGGCTAATGAAAAACTGTTTTTT; cdr3_aa: CASSGGANEKLFF
clone_size: NA; j_call: TRBJ2-3; v_call: TRBV11-1; d_call: TRBD2; cdr3_nt: TGTGCCAGCAGCACCCATAGAGGCACGGGAGGAATTGCCACAGATACGCAGTATTTT; cdr3_aa: CASSTHRGTGGIATDTQYF
clone_size: NA; j_call: TRBJ1-1; v_call: TRBV5-1; d_call: NA; cdr3_nt: TGCGCCAGCAGCTTAGACAAAAGGGGATTCAAGGGGGACACTGAAGCTTTCTTT; cdr3_aa: CASSLDKRGFKGDTEAFF
clone_size: once; j_call: TRBJ2-7; v_call: TRBV27; d_call: TRBD1; cdr3_nt: TGTGCCAGCATTGGCAGGGGGACCTACGAGCAGTACTTC; cdr3_aa: CASIGRGTYEQYF
clone_size: NA; j_call: TRBJ2-6; v_call: TRBV7-2; d_call: NA; cdr3_nt: TGTGCCAGCAGCTCACTGGGGGCCAACGTCCTGACTTTC; cdr3_aa: CASSSLGANVLTF
clone_size: NA; j_call: TRBJ1-1; v_call: TRBV15; d_call: NA; cdr3_nt: TGTGCCACCAGCAGGGGTATGAACAGGGCGACTGAAGCTTTCTTT; cdr3_aa: CATSRGMNRATEAFF
clone_size: NA; j_call: TRBJ1-2; v_call: TRBV27; d_call: NA; cdr3_nt: TGTGCCAGCAGTCGGACACCTACCATAAGGGATGGCTACACCTTC; cdr3_aa: CASSRTPTIRDGYTF
clone_size: once; j_call: TRBJ2-7; v_call: TRBV29-1; d_call: TRBD1; cdr3_nt: TGCAGCGCTACCCTCCGGGACAGTGAGCAGTACTTC; cdr3_aa: CSATLRDSEQYF
clone_size: NA; j_call: TRBJ1-1; v_call: TRBV30; d_call: TRBD1; cdr3_nt: TGTGCCTGGAGCGGGACAGGGAGGGACACTGAAGCTTTCTTT; cdr3_aa: CAWSGTGRDTEAFF
clone_size: NA; j_call: TRBJ1-2; v_call: TRBV9; d_call: NA; cdr3_nt: TGTGCCAGCAGCGCGGCCGGGAGGCAAGCCTATGGCTACACCTTC; cdr3_aa: CASSAAGRQAYGYTF
clone_size: NA; j_call: TRBJ1-4; v_call: TRBV5-4; d_call: TRBD1; cdr3_nt: TGTGCCAGCAGCTTGGCCCCCAGGGGGCGCGATGAAAAACTGTTTTTT; cdr3_aa: CASSLAPRGRDEKLFF
clone_size: NA; j_call: TRBJ1-5; v_call: TRBV27; d_call: NA; cdr3_nt: TGTGCCAGCAGTTTATTGGCTAATCAGCCCCAGCATTTT; cdr3_aa: CASSLLANQPQHF
clone_size: NA; j_call: TRBJ2-1; v_call: TRBV5-6; d_call: NA; cdr3_nt: TGTGCCAGCAAACGGACAGTCTACAATGAGCAGTTCTTC; cdr3_aa: CASKRTVYNEQFF
clone_size: NA; j_call: TRBJ2-7; v_call: TRBV6-5; d_call: TRBD1; cdr3_nt: TGTGCCAGCAGTTACCCGACAGGGATTAACTCCTACGAGCAGTACTTC; cdr3_aa: CASSYPTGINSYEQYF
clone_size: NA; j_call: TRBJ2-7; v_call: TRBV6-1; d_call: TRBD2; cdr3_nt: TGTGCCAGCAAAGTAGCGGGAGCACTGAACTACGAGCAGTACTTC; cdr3_aa: CASKVAGALNYEQYF
clone_size: NA; j_call: TRBJ2-2; v_call: TRBV27; d_call: TRBD1; cdr3_nt: TGTGCCAGCAGTTTATCGGGACAGAATAAGGCGAACACCGGGGAGCTGTTTTTT; cdr3_aa: CASSLSGQNKANTGELFF
clone_size: NA; j_call: TRBJ2-7; v_call: TRBV29-1; d_call: NA; cdr3_nt: TGCAGCGTTGAGCAGGGATCCTACGAGCAGTACTTC; cdr3_aa: CSVEQGSYEQYF
clone_size: NA; j_call: TRBJ1-1; v_call: TRBV27; d_call: NA; cdr3_nt: TGTGCCAGCAGTTCTTACAGGGAAGACGGCACTGAAGCTTTCTTT; cdr3_aa: CASSSYREDGTEAFF
clone_size: NA; j_call: TRBJ2-2; v_call: TRBV28; d_call: NA; cdr3_nt: TGTGCCAGCAGCGGACGCAACAGGGCCGGGGAGCTGTTTTTT; cdr3_aa: CASSGRNRAGELFF
clone_size: NA; j_call: TRBJ1-3; v_call: TRBV5-5; d_call: NA; cdr3_nt: TGTGCCAGCAGCTTTCCTCGGCAGGGGTCTGGAAACACCATATATTTT; cdr3_aa: CASSFPRQGSGNTIYF
clone_size: NA; j_call: TRBJ2-5; v_call: TRBV4-3; d_call: NA; cdr3_nt: TGCGCCAGCAGCCATACTAGAGGCGGGTTTCTCCAAGAGACCCAGTACTTC; cdr3_aa: CASSHTRGGFLQETQYF
clone_size: NA; j_call: TRBJ2-6; v_call: TRBV7-9; d_call: NA; cdr3_nt: TGTGCCAGCAGCTTAGGTTCCCAGACACACTCTGGGGCCAACGTCCTGACTTTC; cdr3_aa: CASSLGSQTHSGANVLTF
clone_size: NA; j_call: TRBJ1-1; v_call: TRBV18; d_call: NA; cdr3_nt: TGTGCCAGCTCACCTTACATACAGGGGAACACTGAAGCTTTCTTT; cdr3_aa: CASSPYIQGNTEAFF
clone_size: NA; j_call: TRBJ2-3; v_call: TRBV19; d_call: TRBD2; cdr3_nt: TGTGCCAGTAAAGGACTAGCGGGTGGGACTAGCACAGATACGCAGTATTTT; cdr3_aa: CASKGLAGGTSTDTQYF
clone_size: NA; j_call: TRBJ1-2; v_call: TRBV6-1; d_call: NA; cdr3_nt: TGTGCCAGCAGTGCCAGCGGGGTGGATACCAACTATGGCTACACCTTC; cdr3_aa: CASSASGVDTNYGYTF
clone_size: NA; j_call: TRBJ1-2; v_call: TRBV19; d_call: TRBD1; cdr3_nt: TGTGCCAGTAGAGATAAGACAGGGGGCAACTATGGCTACACCTTC; cdr3_aa: CASRDKTGGNYGYTF
clone_size: NA; j_call: TRBJ2-3; v_call: TRBV7-6; d_call: TRBD2; cdr3_nt: TGTGCCAGCAGCTTTGCCCTAGCGGGAGGGAACGCTAGCACAGATACGCAGTATTTT; cdr3_aa: CASSFALAGGNASTDTQYF
clone_size: NA; j_call: TRBJ2-1; v_call: TRBV14; d_call: NA; cdr3_nt: TGTGCCAGCAGCCAAGTTCGCTACCTGGGGCATGAGCAGTTCTTC; cdr3_aa: CASSQVRYLGHEQFF
clone_size: once; j_call: TRBJ1-5; v_call: TRBV5-5; d_call: TRBD1; cdr3_nt: TGTGCCAGCAGCTTGGGCGGGAGGGACAGGGGATATAGCAATCAGCCCCAGCATTTT; cdr3_aa: CASSLGGRDRGYSNQPQHF
clone_size: NA; j_call: TRBJ2-3; v_call: TRBV10-2; d_call: NA; cdr3_nt: TGCGCCAGCAGTGTTATTCAGACTAGCACAGATACGCAGTATTTT; cdr3_aa: CASSVIQTSTDTQYF
clone_size: NA; j_call: TRBJ2-7; v_call: TRBV21-1; d_call: NA; cdr3_nt: TGTGCCAGCAGCATCGACAGGGTAGGCTCGGCCGAGCAGTACTTC; cdr3_aa: CASSIDRVGSAEQYF
clone_size: few; j_call: TRBJ2-1; v_call: TRBV11-3; d_call: TRBD2; cdr3_nt: TGTGCCAGCAGCTTAGATAGGGGGCTAGCGGGAGTTAATGAGCAGTTCTTC; cdr3_aa: CASSLDRGLAGVNEQFF
clone_size: NA; j_call: TRBJ2-5; v_call: TRBV27; d_call: TRBD2; cdr3_nt: TGTGCCAGCAGTCCCCGACTAGCGGGAGAGACCCAGTACTTC; cdr3_aa: CASSPRLAGETQYF
clone_size: NA; j_call: TRBJ2-7; v_call: TRBV28; d_call: NA; cdr3_nt: TGTGCCAGCAGTTTGGGACTGTCCTTTGGAGAGCAGTACTTC; cdr3_aa: CASSLGLSFGEQYF
clone_size: NA; j_call: TRBJ2-5; v_call: TRBV11-2; d_call: TRBD2; cdr3_nt: TGTGCCAGCAGCTTAAAAGGACTAGCGGGAGGGCCTTCGACAGGGACCCAGTACTTC; cdr3_aa: CASSLKGLAGGPSTGTQYF
clone_size: once; j_call: TRBJ2-4; v_call: TRBV18; d_call: TRBD2; cdr3_nt: TGTGCCAGCTCACGTGGACTAGCGGGAGAGATAAACATTCAGTACTTC; cdr3_aa: CASSRGLAGEINIQYF
clone_size: NA; j_call: TRBJ1-2; v_call: TRBV27; d_call: TRBD1; cdr3_nt: TGTGCCAGCAGTTCCTTGGACAGGGCCGATGGCTACACCTTC; cdr3_aa: CASSSLDRADGYTF
clone_size: NA; j_call: TRBJ2-7; v_call: TRBV12-5; d_call: TRBD2; cdr3_nt: TGTGCTAGTGGCCGACGACCGGGGGGTGGCGAGCAGTACTTC; cdr3_aa: CASGRRPGGGEQYF
clone_size: NA; j_call: TRBJ2-7; v_call: TRBV9; d_call: TRBD1; cdr3_nt: TGTGCCAGCAGCGTTGCAGCAGGGGGCCCCTACGAGCAGTACTTC; cdr3_aa: CASSVAAGGPYEQYF
clone_size: NA; j_call: TRBJ1-6; v_call: TRBV6-1; d_call: TRBD1; cdr3_nt: TGTGCCAGCAGTGATCCCGGGACAGGCCAAGGGGCTTATAATTCACCCCTCCACTTT; cdr3_aa: CASSDPGTGQGAYNSPLHF
clone_size: few; j_call: TRBJ1-4; v_call: TRBV5-5; d_call: NA; cdr3_nt: TGTGCCAGCAGCCCCGGGGTGCCACCCTTAAATGCAACTAATGAAAAACTGTTTTTT; cdr3_aa: CASSPGVPPLNATNEKLFF
clone_size: NA; j_call: TRBJ2-1; v_call: TRBV14; d_call: NA; cdr3_nt: TGTGCCAGCAGCCTAGGGGGAGGGGGGGATGAGCAGTTCTTC; cdr3_aa: CASSLGGGGDEQFF
clone_size: NA; j_call: TRBJ2-5; v_call: TRBV5-5; d_call: TRBD1; cdr3_nt: TGTGCCAGCAGCTTGAGTCGGACAGGGTTGGAGACCCAGTACTTC; cdr3_aa: CASSLSRTGLETQYF
clone_size: NA; j_call: TRBJ1-6; v_call: TRBV27; d_call: NA; cdr3_nt: TGTGCCAGCAGTTTCCGACGCAGGGGCGGCTATAATTCACCCCTCCACTTT; cdr3_aa: CASSFRRRGGYNSPLHF
clone_size: NA; j_call: TRBJ2-1; v_call: TRBV29-1; d_call: TRBD2; cdr3_nt: TGCAGCGTATTCCCGGGACTAGCGAGAAATGAGCAGTTCTTC; cdr3_aa: CSVFPGLARNEQFF
clone_size: NA; j_call: TRBJ1-2; v_call: TRBV7-2; d_call: TRBD1; cdr3_nt: TGTGCCAGCAGCTTAGGGGCCGACAGGGGGCCGTACTATGGCTACACCTTC; cdr3_aa: CASSLGADRGPYYGYTF
clone_size: NA; j_call: TRBJ2-3; v_call: TRBV7-6; d_call: TRBD2; cdr3_nt: TGTGCCAGCAGCGGAGGACTAGCGGGAGAGTGCACAGATACGCAGTATTTT; cdr3_aa: CASSGGLAGECTDTQYF